Shown below are 15 T cell receptor beta chains from a single sample sequenced in a study of Graves' ophthalmopathy and Graves' hyperthyroidism. From RNA, the CDR3 regions of TCR beta chains were amplified and sequenced. First-round RT-PCR with HTBI primers preceded a second-round multiplex PCR. TCRdb re-analysed the multiplex PCR reads in MiXCR, keeping a single row per CDR3 protein. The repertoire includes about 160,000 distinct CDR3 sequences, 30% to 45% of them detected once, and 5.8% sits in the top ten. Material for sequencing was peripheral blood. The origin of the receptors is a woman aged 40-49 years with Graves' ophthalmopathy.

This clonotype was recorded many times. The chain carries TRBV7-2 and TRBJ1-2; D not resolved. Trimming stripped 3 bases from V and 13 bases from J, with 21 bases between. This CDR3 comprises 14 residues. Per germline, CDR1 SGHTA and CDR2 FQGNSA. DNA for the CDR3: TGTGCCAGCAGCTTGGGATCCCGACACCCCAGGTCCACCTTC. Translating it yields CASSLGSRHPRSTF.

The CDR3 region is CASYTTDTRNQPQHF. The CDR3 region has the DNA TGTGCCAGTTACACGACGGACACGAGGAATCAGCCCCAGCATTTT. The chain is built from TRBV24-1 and TRBJ1-5; perhaps TRBD1 as D (5 bases). The V gene lost 11 bases and the J gene lost 4 bases, with 20 bases spanning the gap. CDR1 and CDR2 from the germline V gene are KGHDR and SFDVKD. This CDR3 spans 15 amino acids.

The gene calls are TRBV6-5 and TRBJ2-7; D unresolved. The germline V gene encodes CDR1 MNHEY and CDR2 SVGAGI. V gave up 2 bases and J gave up 3 bases, with 14 bases separating them. The CDR3 totals 15 residues. CDR3 sequence: CASSYGGDTGYEQYF. The CDR3 coding sequence is TGTGCCAGCAGTTACGGTGGCGACACGGGCTACGAGCAGTACTTC.

This clonotype was found many times. The V call is TRBV5-1, the J call TRBJ2-2; D is unresolved. This CDR3 contains 14 residues. Germline V gene sequence: CDR1 SGHRS, CDR2 YFSETQ. V shed 4 bases and J shed 6 bases, with 13 bases lying between them. This CDR3 is CASSRSFDSGELFF. The CDR3 DNA is TGCGCCAGCAGCCGGAGTTTTGACTCCGGGGAGCTGTTTTTT. Looking up the rest from reference TRBV5-1 and TRBJ2-2 gives the full variable domain: KAGVTQTPRYLIKTRGQQVTLSCSPISGHRSVSWYQQTPGQGLQFLFEYFSETQRNKGNFPGRFSGRQFSNSRSEMNVSTLELGDSALYLCASSRSFDSGELFFGEGSRLTVL.

For this clonotype: One end of the junction does not line up with germline, which may come from a read error. This rearrangement joins TRBV7-7 to TRBJ2-5, with D maybe TRBD2 (6 bases). The CDR3 sequence is 14 residues long. Germline loops: CDR1 SSHAT, CDR2 FNYEAQ (reference sequence). CDR3 protein: CASSYGTYEETQYF. In DNA, the CDR3 is TGTGCTAGCAGCTACGGGACTTATGAAGAGACCCAGTACTTC.

This clonotype has more than one count but fewer than ten. The V call is TRBV6-2 or TRBV6-3, the J call TRBJ1-5, with no clear D. V shed 0 bases and J shed 6 bases, with 9 bases lying between them. Per the germline V gene, CDR1 is MNHEY and CDR2 is SVGEGT. This CDR3 is built from 14 residues. CDR3 sequence: CASSYSWTGQPQHF. The CDR3 bases are TGTGCCAGCAGTTACTCCTGGACGGGTCAGCCCCAGCATTTT.

This chain joins TRBV12-3 or TRBV12-4 and TRBJ1-2; possible D gene TRBD1, 5 bases. Trimming stripped 3 bases from V and 4 bases from J, with 9 bases between. The CDR3 loop spans 13 amino acids. CDR3 loop: CASSFWGFYGYTF. As DNA, the CDR3 is TGTGCCAGCAGTTTTTGGGGGTTCTATGGCTACACCTTC.

This clonotype was counted at least ten times. The CDR3 DNA follows: TGTGCCACCAGTCCGGTACCGGCCTACGAGCAGTACTTC. This codes for CATSPVPAYEQYF. The rearrangement joins TRBV24-1 to TRBJ2-7; D is unclear. Germline loops: CDR1 KGHDR, CDR2 SFDVKD. The CDR3 loop spans 13 amino acids. Trimming removed 6 bases from V and 2 bases from J, with 10 bases in between.

In its sample, this clonotype was seen many times. The rearrangement uses TRBV28 and TRBJ1-2; D is unclear. There are 13 residues in the CDR3. CDR1 and CDR2 from the germline V gene are MDHEN and SYDVKM. V was cut by 2 bases and J by 8 bases, with 12 bases left in between. Written as DNA, the CDR3 is TGTGCCAGCAGTTTAGCCGGGCCATACGGCTACACCTTC. It codes for CASSLAGPYGYTF.

The table lists this clonotype with many counts. The chain has TRBV2 and TRBJ2-7; D is uncertain. Germline CDR1 reads SNHLY; CDR2 reads FYNNEI. V lost 4 bases to trimming and J lost 3 bases, with 10 bases between them. The CDR3 spans 13 residues. CDR3 sequence (DNA): TGTGCCAGCAGTGGTCAGCACAACTACGAGCAGTACTTC. It encodes CASSGQHNYEQYF.

The genes are TRBV19 and TRBJ1-1, with D maybe TRBD1 (5 bases). Trimming left V 0 bases short and J 6 bases short, with 11 bases between. Germline V lookup: CDR1 LNHDA, CDR2 SQIVND (reference sequence). This CDR3 spans 14 amino acids. The CDR3, as DNA: TGTGCCAGTAGTATAGATCTGGAACAGGCTGAAGCTTTCTTT. It encodes CASSIDLEQAEAFF.

The CDR3 region is CSAREHRDRGLWTGELFF. The CDR3 nucleotides read TGCAGTGCTAGAGAGCACCGGGACAGGGGGCTTTGGACCGGGGAGCTGTTTTTT. The chain joins TRBV20-1 to TRBJ2-2; 12 positions agree with TRBD1. The ends lost 0 bases at V and 5 bases at J; junction bases unmatched: 10. This CDR3 is 18 amino acids long. CDR1 and CDR2 from the germline V gene are DFQATT and SNEGSKA (reference sequence).

This clonotype was seen at least ten times. V usage is TRBV20-1 and J usage is TRBJ2-7; 16 bases map to TRBD2. Germline V gene lookup returns CDR1 DFQATT and CDR2 SNEGSKA (reference sequence). J was trimmed by 1 base and V by 5 bases; bases with no gene match: 11. The CDR3 length is 18 residues. CDR3 loop: CSAERPGLAGGLSYEQYF. The DNA for the CDR3 is TGCAGTGCTGAACGTCCGGGACTAGCGGGAGGGCTTTCCTACGAGCAGTACTTC.

This sequence joins TRBV6-1 and TRBJ2-7; TRBD1 agrees at 9 bases. Germline CDR1 reads MNHNS; CDR2 reads SASEGT. V gave up 8 bases and J gave up 0 bases; unmatched junction bases: 5. This CDR3 contains 14 residues. CDR3 region: CASVDRGYSYEQYF. CDR3 nucleotide sequence: TGTGCCAGCGTAGACAGGGGGTACTCCTACGAGCAGTACTTC.

This clonotype was detected many times. This rearrangement joins TRBV5-1 to TRBJ1-1; 10 positions agree with TRBD1. The CDR3 runs to 16 residues. Germline V gives CDR1 SGHRS, CDR2 YFSETQ. V trimming: 4 bases; J trimming: 3 bases; junction bases outside the gene matches: 9. CDR3 in DNA: TGCGCCAGCAGCCCTCGACAGGGGGCAGGGGACACTGAAGCTTTCTTT. It yields the protein CASSPRQGAGDTEAFF.